This record concerns one T cell receptor (beta chain) sequence. Time point indicated: cycle 4 day 1 (C4D1), after five to seven weeks of nivolumab. Relapses following autologous stem cell transplantation were seen in all patients, with brentuximab vedotin exposure varying. The entry originates in a study of PD-1 blockade in classical Hodgkin lymphoma. Generated by immunoSEQ multiplex PCR, the TCRdb table keeps only in-frame clones and is missing some. Of about 50,000 clones listed, roughly 89% are singletons. CDR1 is DFQATT and CDR2 is SNEGSKA in the germline V gene (reference sequence). V gave up 6 bases and J gave up 4 bases, with 6 bases separating them. The CDR3 is 10 amino acids.

This TCR was sampled from a human donor with classical Hodgkin lymphoma. Sequences were derived from peripheral blood mononuclear cells (PBMCs), sampled before the fourth cycle of nivolumab. The V gene is TRBV20-1, the J gene TRBJ2-5; D is undetermined. As DNA, the CDR3 is TGCAGTGCCTCCCCAGAGACCCAGTACTTC. This sequence encodes CSASPETQYF.